The TCR beta chain described here comes from a study of blood T cell repertoires in COVID-19. Background on the study: The study drew acute and convalescent COVID-19 samples from the United States, Italy and Spain.

Authors' data handling: For nucleated cells, counts were estimated from reference gene primer amplification. The method was immunoSEQ multiplex PCR; TCRdb's version includes in-frame clones alone and lacks a portion of them. V, J and clone size were drawn from that table, and D and trimming were deduced from the DNA. Among some 95,000 clones listed, 87% were seen once. This receptor was identified in a man between 65 and 85 years old with acute or convalescent COVID-19. The specimen was peripheral blood.

The CDR3 nucleotides are TGCGCCAGCAGAACCGGGACAGGGGAAATCGGGGAGCTGTTTTTT. It encodes CASRTGTGEIGELFF. The V gene is TRBV5-1, the J gene TRBJ2-2; 10 positions agree with TRBD1. Trimming took 5 bases from V and 7 from J; bases not matched to a gene: 8. The CDR3 length is 15 residues. Germline CDR1 is SGHRS and CDR2 is YFSETQ. Looking up the rest from reference TRBV5-1 and TRBJ2-2 gives the full variable domain: KAGVTQTPRYLIKTRGQQVTLSCSPISGHRSVSWYQQTPGQGLQFLFEYFSETQRNKGNFPGRFSGRQFSNSRSEMNVSTLELGDSALYLCASRTGTGEIGELFFGEGSRLTVL.